This is a list of T cell receptor beta chains from one sample in a study of cytomegalovirus exposure and HLA in healthy donors. Here immunoSEQ multiplex PCR was the method, and the copy in TCRdb shows in-frame clones only, minus some. There are 170,000 or so clones in the sample; just under 80% occur only once, and around 3.1% lies in the top ten. The sequenced material came from PBMCs. These TCRs come from a woman aged 50 to 60 in good health and CMV-seropositive. CDR3s include the opening cysteine and the closing phenylalanine or tryptophan. A D gene is named only where the DNA matches it firmly. The size entry is marked missing in some rows and otherwise reads once, few, many or a size class.

V gene: TRBV6-6
clone size: few
D gene: -
J gene: TRBJ2-1
CDR3 DNA: TGTGCCAGCAGTTACGCGATCTCGGGGAACAATGAGCAGTTCTTC
CDR3 protein: CASSYAISGNNEQFF

V gene: TRBV30
clone size: -
D gene: -
J gene: TRBJ1-2
CDR3 DNA: TGTGCCTCTTCCGGTGGAGGTGGCTACACCTTC
CDR3 protein: CASSGGGGYTF

V gene: TRBV13
clone size: once
D gene: TRBD1
J gene: TRBJ2-5
CDR3 DNA: TGTGCCAGCACCTCCGGGGGGACAGGGGGCCTCGAGACCCAGTACTTC
CDR3 protein: CASTSGGTGGLETQYF

V gene: TRBV5-8
clone size: -
D gene: -
J gene: TRBJ2-3
CDR3 DNA: TGTGCCAGCAGCTTGGATAGAAGGACTCCAAGCACAGATACGCAGTATTTT
CDR3 protein: CASSLDRRTPSTDTQYF

V gene: TRBV10-3
clone size: -
D gene: TRBD1
J gene: TRBJ2-3
CDR3 DNA: TGTGCCATCAGTGATGGGACAGGGGGCGGCACAGATACGCAGTATTTT
CDR3 protein: CAISDGTGGGTDTQYF

V gene: TRBV30
clone size: once
D gene: TRBD1
J gene: TRBJ1-1
CDR3 DNA: TGTGCCTCCTGGACAGGGGATTATGAAGGTGGGGTCACTGAAGCTTTCTTT
CDR3 protein: CASWTGDYEGGVTEAFF

V gene: TRBV7-8
clone size: -
D gene: -
J gene: TRBJ2-2
CDR3 DNA: TGTGCCAGCAGCTTAGCGCTACGGGGATGGAACACCGGGGAGCTGTTTTTT
CDR3 protein: CASSLALRGWNTGELFF

V gene: TRBV9
clone size: once
D gene: TRBD1
J gene: TRBJ1-1
CDR3 DNA: TGTGCCAGCAGCGCCGGGACAGGGGCCAACCTGAACACTGAAGCTTTCTTT
CDR3 protein: CASSAGTGANLNTEAFF

V gene: TRBV5-6
clone size: few
D gene: -
J gene: TRBJ1-1
CDR3 DNA: TGTGCCAGCAGCTTAAAGACACAGGGCCGGTGGGGTACTGAAGCTTTCTTT
CDR3 protein: CASSLKTQGRWGTEAFF

V gene: TRBV11-3
clone size: -
D gene: -
J gene: TRBJ1-6
CDR3 DNA: TGTGCCAGCAGCTTAGGAGACGGCGGTTCGGTTTCACCCCTCCACTTT
CDR3 protein: CASSLGDGGSVSPLHF